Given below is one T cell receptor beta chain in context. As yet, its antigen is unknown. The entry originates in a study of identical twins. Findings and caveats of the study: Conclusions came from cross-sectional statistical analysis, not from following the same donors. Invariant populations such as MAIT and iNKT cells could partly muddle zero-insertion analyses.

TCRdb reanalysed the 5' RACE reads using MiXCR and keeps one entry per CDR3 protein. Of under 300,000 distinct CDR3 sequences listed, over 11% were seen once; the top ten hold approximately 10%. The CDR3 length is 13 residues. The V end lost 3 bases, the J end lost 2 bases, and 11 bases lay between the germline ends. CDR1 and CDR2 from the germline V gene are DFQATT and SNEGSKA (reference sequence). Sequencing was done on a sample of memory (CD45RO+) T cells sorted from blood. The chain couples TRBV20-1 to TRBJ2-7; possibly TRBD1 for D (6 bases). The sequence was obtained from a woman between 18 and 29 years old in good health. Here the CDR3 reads CSASVGGTYEQYF. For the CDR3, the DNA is TGCAGTGCTAGTGTAGGGGGAACCTACGAGCAGTACTTC.